The 24 T cell receptor beta chains below all came from one sample that was sequenced in a study of blood T cell repertoires in COVID-19. Some clones are missing from TCRdb's copy, which holds only in-frame ones; the method was immunoSEQ multiplex PCR. The data contain around 300,000 clones, around nine tenths of them singletons. Sequencing was carried out using peripheral blood. The receptor set was obtained from a woman aged 40 to 49 who had recovered from COVID-19.

The J gene is TRBJ2-2, the V gene TRBV19; TRBD2 is a possible D gene (6 bases). The germline gives CDR1 LNHDA, CDR2 SQIVND (reference sequence). CDR3 length equals 17 residues. V lost 0 bases and J 7 bases, leaving 18 bases between the germline ends. This CDR3 reads CASSIDGTPLGLGELFF. Written as DNA, the CDR3 is TGTGCCAGTAGTATAGATGGGACTCCTCTAGGGCTCGGGGAGCTGTTTTTT.

The chain recombines TRBV6-5 with TRBJ2-7, with 7 positions matching TRBD2. V lost 5 bases and J lost 4; bases outside the gene matches: 5. CDR3 size: 13 residues. CDR1 and CDR2 (germline): MNHEY, SVGAGI. The DNA of the CDR3 is TGTGCCAGCAGTCTAGCGGAGGAATACGAGCAGTACTTC. This gives the protein CASSLAEEYEQYF.

DNA of the CDR3: TGTGCCAGCAGCCCCCCGGGGGATCACTATGGCTACACCTTC. Protein: CASSPPGDHYGYTF. The rearrangement joins TRBV3-1 (or the pseudogene TRBV3-2) to TRBJ1-2; tentative D call: TRBD1 (5 bases). V gave up 4 bases and J gave up 3 bases, with 12 bases separating them. CDR1 is LGHDT, CDR2 YNNKEL, per germline (reference sequence). The length of the CDR3 is 14 residues.

The V call is TRBV7-2, the J call TRBJ2-7; 9 bases match TRBD2. The CDR3 runs 16 residues. Germline-derived CDR1 and CDR2 are SGHTA and FQGNSA. J was trimmed by 4 bases and V by 2 bases; bases with no gene match: 9. The CDR3 DNA reads as TGTGCCAGCAGCTTAAGCTCGGTAGCGGGAGTTTACGAGCAGTACTTC. It translates to CASSLSSVAGVYEQYF.

The V call is TRBV5-1, the J call TRBJ2-5; 14 nucleotides match TRBD2. In germline, CDR1 is SGHRS, CDR2 YFSETQ. This CDR3 comprises 17 residues. V lost 3 bases to trimming and J lost 4 bases; unmatched junction nucleotides: 8. The CDR3 reads CASSSGGLAGGLETQYF. The CDR3 DNA is TGCGCCAGCAGCTCTGGCGGACTAGCGGGAGGTTTAGAGACCCAGTACTTC.

This sequence joins TRBV7-6 and TRBJ2-7; D possibly corresponds to TRBD2 (5 bases). The CDR3 contains 14 residues. Trimming stripped 4 bases from V and 1 base from J, with 11 bases between. Germline V CDR1 and CDR2: SGHVS, FNYEAQ. The CDR3 region has the DNA TGTGCCAGCAGCTCGAGGACTCAGTCCTACGAGCAGTACTTC. Translated: CASSSRTQSYEQYF.

The chain employs TRBV28 and TRBJ2-7; the D gene is possibly TRBD1 (5 bases). V shed 5 bases and J shed 2 bases, with 16 bases lying between them. Germline V CDR1 and CDR2: MDHEN, SYDVKM. CDR3 length equals 15 residues. The CDR3 here is CASSPPQGLTYEQYF. DNA for the CDR3: TGTGCCAGCAGTCCCCCCCAGGGCTTAACCTACGAGCAGTACTTC.

The CDR3 spells CASSQGGLAGGFARNEQFF. Written as DNA, the CDR3 is TGTGCCAGCAGCCAAGGAGGGCTAGCGGGAGGGTTTGCCCGAAATGAGCAGTTCTTC. The rearrangement links TRBV4-2 to TRBJ2-1; 12 nucleotides line up with TRBD2. Germline trimming cut 1 base from V and 7 bases from J; bases unmatched to any gene: 14. CDR1 is LGHNA, CDR2 YNFKEQ, per germline. The CDR3 sequence is 19 residues long.

The genes are TRBV10-3 and TRBJ1-1, with D tentatively TRBD1 (5 bases). The germline gives CDR1 ENHRY, CDR2 SYGVKD. V lost 10 bases, J lost 1 base, and 13 bases lay in between. The CDR3 has 13 residues. The CDR3 coding sequence is TGTGCCAGCCACGGACAACAGAACACTGAAGCTTTCTTT. Protein: CASHGQQNTEAFF.

The rearrangement joins TRBV19 to TRBJ1-5; D not certain. Germline CDR1 is LNHDA and CDR2 is SQIVND (reference sequence). The CDR3 length is 16 residues. Trimming removed 6 bases from V and 9 bases from J, with 24 bases in between. CDR3 loop: CASRPPLEGRFSPQHF. The CDR3 DNA reads as TGTGCCAGTAGACCACCCTTGGAGGGCCGCTTCTCGCCCCAGCATTTT. The variable domain in full, with the rest retrieved from reference TRBV19 and TRBJ1-5, is DGGITQSPKYLFRKEGQNVTLSCEQNLNHDAMYWYRQDPGQGLRLIYYSQIVNDFQKGDIAEGYSVSREKKESFPLTVTSAQKNPTAFYLCASRPPLEGRFSPQHFGDGTRLSIL.

This chain connects TRBV5-1 to TRBJ2-2, with TRBD2 matching 10 bases. The J segment lost 7 bases and the V segment lost 5 bases, leaving 5 bases of the junction unmatched. The CDR3 is 14 amino acids. Germline values: CDR1 SGHRS, CDR2 YFSETQ. In nucleotides, the CDR3 is TGCGCCAGCAGAACACTAGCGGGGAACGGGGAGCTGTTTTTT. Amino acids: CASRTLAGNGELFF.

The V and J genes are TRBV19 and TRBJ2-3; 10 bases match TRBD2. This CDR3 is 17 amino acids long. Per germline, CDR1 LNHDA and CDR2 SQIVND (reference sequence). The ends lost 5 bases at V and 6 bases at J; junction bases unmatched: 14. CDR3 sequence reads: CASSPWTSGFTSDTQYF. CDR3 in DNA: TGTGCCAGTAGTCCATGGACTAGCGGTTTTACGTCGGATACGCAGTATTTT.

This chain uses TRBV18 with TRBJ2-5; TRBD1 agrees at 8 bases. The ends lost 3 bases at V and 3 bases at J; junction bases unmatched: 9. The CDR3 is made up of 16 amino acids. CDR1 and CDR2 (germline): KGHSH, LQKENI. The CDR3 DNA reads TGTGCCAGCTCACCGAGCCTAACAGGGGGTGAAGAGACCCAGTACTTC. Residues: CASSPSLTGGEETQYF.

The CDR3, as DNA: TGTGCCAGCAGCCAGTGGCTAGCGGAGCTAAATGAGCAGTTCTTC. It specifies CASSQWLAELNEQFF. The chain recombines TRBV4-2 with TRBJ2-1, with 7 bases lining up with TRBD2. Germline V gene data show CDR1 as LGHNA and CDR2 as YNFKEQ. The J segment lost 7 bases and the V segment lost 3 bases, leaving 9 bases of the junction unmatched. The CDR3 is 15 residues long.

The CDR3 sequence is CATSSDRGQGGYTF. The CDR3, as DNA: TGTGCCACCAGTTCGGACAGGGGGCAGGGTGGCTACACCTTC. The chain links TRBV24-1 to TRBJ1-2; 11 bases are a match to TRBD1. V lost 6 bases to trimming and J lost 7 bases; unmatched junction nucleotides: 6. The CDR3 runs to 14 residues. CDR1 and CDR2 (germline): KGHDR, SFDVKD.

The chain links TRBV30 to TRBJ1-2, with D possibly TRBD1 on 6 matching bases. The CDR3 loop spans 14 amino acids. Germline V gives CDR1 GTSNPN, CDR2 SVGIG (reference sequence). Trimming removed 1 base at V and 2 bases at J, with 11 bases between. The CDR3 region is CAWSGTENNYGYTF. The CDR3 DNA follows: TGTGCCTGGAGTGGGACAGAAAACAACTATGGCTACACCTTC.

The J gene is TRBJ2-7, the V gene TRBV9; maybe TRBD2 (6 bases). This CDR3 has 15 residues. The germline V gene has CDR1 SGDLS and CDR2 YYNGEE. V was cut by 0 bases and J by 3 bases, with 13 bases left in between. The CDR3: CASSVADGSIYEQYF. The CDR3 coding sequence is TGTGCCAGCAGCGTAGCTGACGGGAGTATCTACGAGCAGTACTTC. The complete variable domain, with remaining parts taken from reference TRBV9 and TRBJ2-7, reads DSGVTQTPKHLITATGQRVTLRCSPRSGDLSVYWYQQSLDQGLQFLIQYYNGEERAKGNILERFSAQQFPDLHSELNLSSLELGDSALYFCASSVADGSIYEQYFGPGTRLTVT.

The gene calls are TRBV6-5 and TRBJ1-6; 9 nucleotides line up with TRBD1. The CDR3 consists of 13 residues. In germline, CDR1 is MNHEY, CDR2 SVGAGI. V lost 6 bases, J lost 12 bases, and 6 bases stayed unmatched. CDR3: CASSPGTGLPLHF. DNA for the CDR3: TGTGCCAGCAGCCCCGGGACAGGGTTACCCCTCCACTTT.

The chain carries TRBV15 and TRBJ2-3; TRBD1 matches 7 bases. The CDR3 has 17 amino acids. V lost 8 bases and J lost 0; bases outside the gene matches: 14. Germline V lookup: CDR1 LNHNV, CDR2 YYDKDF (reference sequence). The CDR3 loop is CATSTGLQGLSTDTQYF. CDR3 DNA: TGTGCCACCTCTACGGGATTACAGGGGCTCAGCACAGATACGCAGTATTTT.

V is TRBV7-3 and J is TRBJ1-1, with a weak D call TRBD1 (6 bases). Germline CDR1 is SGHTA and CDR2 is FQGTGA. Trimming removed 0 bases at V and 5 bases at J, with 7 bases between. This CDR3 is 13 amino acids long. CDR3 sequence reads: CASSLTGQTEAFF. CDR3 sequence (DNA): TGTGCCAGCAGCTTAACTGGACAGACTGAAGCTTTCTTT.

The V and J genes are TRBV5-1 and TRBJ2-3; TRBD2 agrees at 7 bases. CDR3 length: 16 residues. V lost 4 bases to trimming and J lost 1 base; unmatched junction nucleotides: 9. CDR1 is SGHRS and CDR2 is YFSETQ in the germline V gene. The CDR3 DNA follows: TGCGCCAGCAGCCTAAGATTAGCGGGCGGCACAGATACGCAGTATTTT. This encodes CASSLRLAGGTDTQYF.

This chain joins TRBV19 and TRBJ2-2; TRBD2 agrees at 8 bases. Germline assignment: CDR1 LNHDA and CDR2 SQIVND (reference sequence). The ends lost 8 bases at V and 4 bases at J; junction bases unmatched: 6. The CDR3 consists of 14 residues. The CDR3 here is CASVHTSGTGELFF. The CDR3 DNA follows: TGTGCCAGTGTACACACTAGCGGCACCGGGGAGCTGTTTTTT. Using reference TRBV19 and TRBJ2-2 for the parts outside the CDR3, the full variable domain is DGGITQSPKYLFRKEGQNVTLSCEQNLNHDAMYWYRQDPGQGLRLIYYSQIVNDFQKGDIAEGYSVSREKKESFPLTVTSAQKNPTAFYLCASVHTSGTGELFFGEGSRLTVL.

This chain links TRBV6-2 or TRBV6-3 with TRBJ2-1; 7 bases map to TRBD2. J lost 4 bases, V lost 5 bases, and 11 bases had no gene match. The germline V gene encodes CDR1 MNHEY and CDR2 SVGEGT. The CDR3 runs 16 residues. CDR3 sequence reads: CASSKGREFKYNEQFF. Written as DNA, the CDR3 is TGTGCCAGCAGTAAGGGGCGGGAGTTTAAGTACAATGAGCAGTTCTTC.

This sequence joins TRBV13 and TRBJ1-1, with 7 bases that match TRBD1. V dropped 5 bases and J dropped 2; count of bases not matched to a gene: 8. Germline CDR1 PRHDT, CDR2 FYEKMQ (reference sequence). The length of the CDR3 is 15 residues. The CDR3 is CASSSRDRTNTEAFF. The CDR3 coding sequence is TGTGCCAGCAGCAGCAGGGACAGAACAAACACTGAAGCTTTCTTT.